This T cell receptor beta chain was sequenced for a study of shared clonotypes between healthy human individuals. In this sample, this clone turned up once. The target antigen is unknown. Points from the study as a whole: A generally larger estimated richness was seen in naive subsets than in memory subsets.

Assay: immunoSEQ multiplex PCR; the TCRdb copy retains only in-frame clones and omits some. This sample has around 200,000 clones; over 50% occur once, and the top ten carry under 11%. The CDR3 is 15 amino acids. The V call is TRBV12-2, the J call TRBJ1-5; the DNA was not used to check the table's D call, TRBD1. TRBV12-2 is noted as a pseudogene. The TCR sequence derives from a man younger than 40 in good health. Sequenced input: memory CD4+ T cells sorted from blood. The subset here: CD45RA-negative fraction. The chain's CDR3 is CASRLAGRGNQPQHF. DNA of the CDR3: TGTGCAAGTCGCTTAGCCGGCAGGGGGAATCAGCCCCAGCATTTT.